This T cell receptor beta chain stems from a study of breast tumors, draining lymph nodes, adjacent tissues. Points from the study as a whole: Most tumor T cells seemingly derive from lymph node, then expand in tumor. Tumor T cell lymph node origin was a supported hypothesis, not proven. Tumors had less TCR diversity than lymph nodes, more than nontumor tissue. Tumor and nontumor repertoires were significantly more similar in luminal-like than in basal-like breast cancer.

Notes on this clonotype: Its antigen remains unknown.

TCRdb processed the multiplex PCR reads anew with MiXCR; each CDR3 protein has one entry. This table holds some 38,000 distinct CDR3 sequences, about 36% found once. In germline, CDR1 is SQVTM, CDR2 ANQGSEA. Trimming stripped 3 bases from V and 4 bases from J, with 13 bases between. This CDR3 contains 13 residues. The chain recombines TRBV29-1 with TRBJ2-7; D may be TRBD2 (6 bases). Sequencing used breast tumor tissue. The clonotype originates from a female donor with breast cancer. Some clones in this sample may be carry-over from other donors' samples. The CDR3 sequence is CSVEKPGRYEQYF. As DNA, the CDR3 is TGCAGCGTTGAGAAACCAGGGAGGTACGAGCAGTACTTC.